The TCR beta chain described here comes from a study of cytomegalovirus exposure and HLA in healthy donors. A note on this clone: The antigen is not known.

Trimming removed 10 bases at V and 2 bases at J, with 16 bases between. CDR1 and CDR2 from the germline V gene are SNHLY and FYNNEI. The CDR3 is made up of 14 amino acids. PCR was performed using 60 Vbeta and 13 Jbeta primers. Method: immunoSEQ multiplex PCR; TCRdb's copy keeps in-frame clones and lacks some. This sample carries 150,000 to 200,000 clones, roughly 13% of them seen once, and the ten largest clones take approximately 8.3%. Study results and limitations: Among CMV-associated TCR beta chains, most appeared HLA-restricted in a later analysis. Rarity held for most TCR sequences, but there were some public TCRs that occurred in many donors. The analysis excluded some indistinguishable V segments, including TRBV6-2 and TRBV6-3.

Sequencing was performed on PBMCs. The origin of this receptor is a middle-aged man in good health and CMV-seropositive. The chain uses TRBV2 and TRBJ2-3; D is perhaps TRBD1 (6 bases). The CDR3 nucleotides are TGTGCCACCCAGGGGATACAAAACACAGATACGCAGTATTTT. It specifies CATQGIQNTDTQYF.